The 14 T cell receptor beta chains listed next were all sequenced from one sample in a study of control samples from healthy donors and cancer patients. The assay was immunoSEQ multiplex PCR, and TCRdb's table has in-frame clones only and misses some. The repertoire includes over 80,000 clones, around three quarters of them detected once, and 10% to 13% sits in the top ten. The material sequenced was blood. All receptors come from a woman aged 30 to 39 in good health.

In its sample, this clone ranks as medium-sized. The V gene is TRBV7-6, the J gene TRBJ2-3; D may be TRBD1 (5 bases). This CDR3 contains 15 residues. Germline V lookup: CDR1 SGHVS, CDR2 FNYEAQ. Trimming stripped 3 bases from V and 6 bases from J, with 16 bases between. This CDR3 is CASSLGHGDGDTQYF. The DNA of the CDR3 is TGTGCCAGCAGCTTGGGGCACGGTGATGGGGATACGCAGTATTTT.

In its sample, this clone was seen a few times. The chain uses TRBV2 and TRBJ2-1, with D perhaps assigned TRBD1 or TRBD2 (6 bases each). Trimming took off 7 bases at V and 7 bases at J, with 17 bases between the two ends. The germline V gene has CDR1 SNHLY and CDR2 FYNNEI. The CDR3 runs to 14 residues. The CDR3 spells CASMRGAGVNEQFF. DNA for the CDR3: TGTGCCAGCATGAGGGGGGCCGGGGTGAATGAGCAGTTCTTC.

This rearrangement joins TRBV6-5 to TRBJ1-3, with D uncertain. CDR1 is MNHEY and CDR2 is SVGAGI in the germline V gene. There are 14 residues in the CDR3. V was cut by 5 bases and J by 2 bases, with 10 bases left in between. The CDR3 coding sequence is TGTGCCAGCAGTCCCCCAGGAACTGGAAACACCATATATTTT. Translated: CASSPPGTGNTIYF.

This clone was counted only a few times. This chain connects TRBV3-1 (or the pseudogene TRBV3-2) to TRBJ1-4, with a possible D match to TRBD1 (6 bases). The CDR3 extends over 13 amino acids. The V gene's germline CDR1 is LGHDT and CDR2 YNNKEL (reference sequence). Trimming took 2 bases from V and 7 from J, leaving 8 bases between them. The CDR3 is CASSQRGSEKLFF. The CDR3, as DNA: TGTGCCAGCAGCCAAAGGGGGAGTGAAAAACTGTTTTTT.

The rearrangement joins TRBV7-8 to TRBJ1-5; 9 positions match TRBD1. V was clipped by 5 bases and J by 4 bases; unmatched bases: 9. CDR1 is SGHVS, CDR2 FQNEAQ, per germline. This CDR3 has 16 amino acids. The CDR3 reads CASSPRRGQGNQPQHF. The DNA of the CDR3 is TGTGCCAGCAGCCCCAGACGGGGACAGGGAAATCAGCCCCAGCATTTT.

This rearrangement joins TRBV9 to TRBJ1-5; weak D call: TRBD1 (5 bases). V was clipped by 0 bases and J by 7 bases, with 14 bases between them. This CDR3 has 15 amino acids. Germline V gene sequence: CDR1 SGDLS, CDR2 YYNGEE. The CDR3 region has the DNA TGTGCCAGCAGCGTAGGGCAGGGTCTCTCGCAGCCCCAGCATTTT. Its translation: CASSVGQGLSQPQHF.

This clone was observed a few times. Relative to the germline gene, one junction end is altered; a read error may explain this. J is TRBJ2-2 and V is TRBV7-2; 9 bases agree with TRBD2. CDR1 and CDR2 (germline): SGHTA, FQGNSA. The CDR3 is 16 residues long. The CDR3 nucleotides are TGTGCCAGCAGCCAAAGCGGGGGGCTCAACAACGGGGAGCTGTTTTTT. It codes for CASSQSGGLNNGELFF.

This clone turned up a few times. The chain joins TRBV5-5 to TRBJ2-2; 7 nucleotides match TRBD1. J was trimmed by 6 bases and V by 4 bases; bases with no gene match: 15. Germline V CDR1 and CDR2: SGHKS, YYEKEE (reference sequence). The CDR3 is made up of 17 amino acids. The CDR3 DNA reads as TGTGCCAGCAGCCATCTGACAGGGCCCCTAAAAGCCGGGGAGCTGTTTTTT. Its protein product is CASSHLTGPLKAGELFF.

This chain connects TRBV30 to TRBJ2-2, with 8 positions matching TRBD2. Per the germline V gene, CDR1 is GTSNPN and CDR2 is SVGIG (reference sequence). The CDR3 spans 13 residues. Trimming took 6 bases from V and 7 from J; bases not matched to a gene: 7. The CDR3 reads CACLRGDGGELFF. CDR3 in DNA: TGTGCCTGCCTGCGGGGGGACGGCGGGGAGCTGTTTTTT.

V and J are TRBV21-1 and TRBJ1-2; no check of the table's D call, TRBD1, against the DNA was made. TRBV21-1 corresponds to a pseudogene. The CDR3 has 12 residues. CDR3 nucleotide sequence: TGTGCCAGCAGCGCGCGGGGCAGGGGGCACACCTTC. The encoded protein is CASSARGRGHTF.

The chain employs TRBV11-2 and TRBJ2-3; D gene unclear. Germline V CDR1 and CDR2: SGHAT, FQNNGV. This CDR3 region has 14 residues. V shed 2 bases and J shed 3 bases, with 9 bases lying between them. This chain's CDR3 is CASSLLLRTDTQYF. CDR3 nucleotides: TGTGCCAGCAGCTTATTATTACGGACAGATACGCAGTATTTT. The full variable domain, completed using reference TRBV11-2 and TRBJ2-3, is EAGVAQSPRYKIIEKRQSVAFWCNPISGHATLYWYQQILGQGPKLLIQFQNNGVVDDSQLPKDRFSAERLKGVDSTLKIQPAKLEDSAVYLCASSLLLRTDTQYFGPGTRLTVL.

There are a few counts of this clone. This chain uses TRBV2 with TRBJ2-1; the D is unclear. The CDR3 is 18 residues long. Trimming stripped 5 bases from V and 0 bases from J, with 20 bases between. Germline CDR1 and CDR2: SNHLY and FYNNEI. DNA for the CDR3: TGTGCCAGCAGTCCTCACACACCCTTCACCAGCTCCTACAATGAGCAGTTCTTC. The encoded protein is CASSPHTPFTSSYNEQFF.

The sample holds one count of this clone. The chain links TRBV2 to TRBJ2-5; D unresolved. The CDR3 totals 16 residues. Trimming took 2 bases from V and 0 from J, leaving 13 bases between them. CDR1 and CDR2 from the germline V gene are SNHLY and FYNNEI. The CDR3 DNA reads as TGTGCCAGCAGTGAACGGCAGGCCCGGTACCAAGAGACCCAGTACTTC. It encodes CASSERQARYQETQYF.

The chain recombines TRBV9 with TRBJ1-3, with D possibly being TRBD1 (5 bases). V was cut by 2 bases and J by 4 bases, with 13 bases left in between. This CDR3 is built from 15 residues. Germline-derived CDR1 and CDR2 are SGDLS and YYNGEE. CDR3 protein: CASSVGGSTGNTIYF. The CDR3 DNA reads TGTGCCAGCAGCGTGGGGGGTAGTACGGGAAACACCATATATTTT.